Sequencing of this T cell receptor (beta chain) was carried out in a study of Ad26.COV2.S vaccination and SARS-CoV-2 variants. Study information: Administration of Ad26.COV2.S was intramuscular, either once or twice 56 days apart.

Treatment reported: 15 to 20 received Ad26.COV2.S at low or high dose, single or two shots; roughly five received placebo; per-sample allocation not given. Sampling happened 63 days after the first vaccine or placebo injection. Boston provided a donor who was an adult aged 18-55 years. The length of the CDR3 is 14 residues. Germline CDR1 LGHNA, CDR2 YNFKEQ. Trimming cost V 0 bases and J 6 bases, with 11 bases left between them. Study-level points and caveats: The analyses of TCR breadth and depth may have understated the size of total T cell responses.

About this clone: Its target is not known.

Some clones are missing from TCRdb's copy, which holds only in-frame ones; the method was immunoSEQ multiplex PCR. Of over 250,000 clones in the sample, approximately 87% are singletons; the top ten hold approximately 3.3%. Here the sequenced sample was peripheral blood, taken in a trial of Ad26.COV2.S vaccine versus placebo. The clonotype comes from a person between 18 and 60 years old who received the Ad26.COV2.S COVID-19 vaccine or a placebo. The rearrangement uses TRBV4-2 and TRBJ1-1; D gene unclear. The CDR3 spells CASSQDREVSEAFF. The CDR3 DNA follows: TGTGCCAGCAGCCAAGATCGGGAGGTGTCTGAAGCTTTCTTT.